This T cell receptor (beta chain) was sequenced during a study of neurological immune-mediated disorders. Notes on the study in general: Healthy controls had more TCR clonal expansion than multiple sclerosis, which showed the least, whereas HTLV-1-associated myelopathy showed the most.

The method for making cDNA was 5'RACE, and it used 10-nucleotide random UMIs. TCRdb used MiXCR to reprocess the 5' RACE reads, holding one entry per CDR3 protein. The sample lists more than 95,000 distinct CDR3 sequences, 10% to 13% occurring once. Points on this clonotype: Its antigen is still unknown.

The time point is: longitudinal time-point 3. Source material was 2 million unsorted PBMCs, stored at -80 °C in RNAlater. Germline V lookup: CDR1 MNHEY, CDR2 SVGAGI. This CDR3 has 14 amino acids. The ends were cut back, 5 bases at V and 8 bases at J, with 16 bases in the middle. V gene TRBV6-5 combines with J gene TRBJ2-1, with D hard to call. The sequencing sample was made of PBMCs. The sequence derives from a female donor with HTLV-1-associated myelopathy (HAM/TSP). CDR3 bases: TGTGCCAGCAGTCTGACCGGAGCCCACGATGAGCAGTTCTTC. This translates into CASSLTGAHDEQFF.